This is a list of T cell receptor beta chains from one sample in a study of T cell repertoires in aging, cancer and after chemotherapy. TCRdb passed the multiplex PCR reads through MiXCR, listing each CDR3 protein once. Of about 1,900 distinct CDR3 sequences listed, 28% are singletons. The specimen sequenced was blood. Source of these receptors: a human donor with a solid tumor. CDR3s include the opening cysteine and the closing phenylalanine or tryptophan. D genes are given only for firm matches. Only part of the rows carry a size: once, few, many, or a class if the clone is expanded.

CDR3 length: 14
J gene: TRBJ2-3
D gene: TRBD2
clone size: few
V gene: TRBV5-1
CDR3 protein: CASSGAGGADTQYF
CDR3 DNA: TGCGCCAGCAGCGGGGCGGGGGGTGCCGATACGCAGTATTTT

CDR3 length: 13
J gene: TRBJ1-4
D gene: NA
clone size: large
V gene: TRBV29-1
CDR3 protein: CSALTAYNEKLFF
CDR3 DNA: TGCAGCGCCTTGACGGCATATAATGAAAAACTGTTTTTT

CDR3 length: 14
J gene: TRBJ1-1
D gene: TRBD1
clone size: NA
V gene: TRBV13
CDR3 protein: CASSSRGGYTKAFF
CDR3 DNA: TGTGCCAGCAGCTCCAGGGGGGGATACACTAAAGCTTTCTTT

CDR3 length: 13
J gene: TRBJ2-7
D gene: NA
clone size: NA
V gene: TRBV29-1
CDR3 protein: CSVALGNSYEQYF
CDR3 DNA: TGCAGCGTGGCCCTAGGGAACTCCTACGAGCAGTACTTC

CDR3 length: 14
J gene: TRBJ2-1
D gene: NA
clone size: NA
V gene: TRBV6-4
CDR3 protein: CASSDSGDSNEQFF
CDR3 DNA: TGTGCCAGCAGTGACTCAGGGGACTCCAATGAGCAGTTCTTC

CDR3 length: 14
J gene: TRBJ2-7
D gene: NA
clone size: medium-sized
V gene: TRBV27
CDR3 protein: CASSPDSSSYEQYF
CDR3 DNA: TGTGCCAGCAGTCCAGACTCGAGCTCCTACGAGCAGTACTTC

CDR3 length: 16
J gene: TRBJ1-2
D gene: NA
clone size: NA
V gene: TRBV5-4
CDR3 protein: CASSFSGIIDFYGYTF
CDR3 DNA: TGTGCCAGCAGCTTTAGTGGAATTATAGACTTCTATGGCTACACCTTC

CDR3 length: 14
J gene: TRBJ1-1
D gene: NA
clone size: NA
V gene: TRBV13
CDR3 protein: CASSSDWGNTEAFF
CDR3 DNA: TGTGCCAGCAGCTCCGATTGGGGGAACACTGAAGCTTTCTTT

CDR3 length: 12
J gene: TRBJ1-2
D gene: NA
clone size: medium-sized
V gene: TRBV15
CDR3 protein: CATSRDWDGYTF
CDR3 DNA: TGTGCCACCAGCAGAGATTGGGATGGCTACACCTTC

CDR3 length: 15
J gene: TRBJ1-6
D gene: NA
clone size: medium-sized
V gene: TRBV27
CDR3 protein: CASSPRGAGDSPLHF
CDR3 DNA: TGTGCCAGCAGTCCGCGAGGGGCCGGGGATTCACCCCTCCACTTT

CDR3 length: 16
J gene: TRBJ2-1
D gene: NA
clone size: NA
V gene: TRBV4-3
CDR3 protein: CASSQFPGTSYNEQFF
CDR3 DNA: TGCGCCAGCAGCCAATTTCCCGGGACTTCCTACAATGAGCAGTTCTTC

CDR3 length: 14
J gene: TRBJ2-2
D gene: NA
clone size: NA
V gene: TRBV5-1
CDR3 protein: CASSIGTPGGELFF
CDR3 DNA: TGCGCCAGCAGCATCGGCACGCCGGGGGGGGAGCTGTTTTTT

CDR3 length: 15
J gene: TRBJ2-5
D gene: NA
clone size: NA
V gene: TRBV27
CDR3 protein: CASSSLGSIKETQYF
CDR3 DNA: TGTGCCAGCAGTTCCCTAGGGAGTATCAAAGAGACCCAGTACTTC

CDR3 length: 11
J gene: TRBJ2-7
D gene: NA
clone size: NA
V gene: TRBV6-5
CDR3 protein: CASSYSDEQYF
CDR3 DNA: TGTGCCAGCAGTTACTCTGATGAGCAGTACTTC

CDR3 length: 14
J gene: TRBJ2-1
D gene: NA
clone size: medium-sized
V gene: TRBV19
CDR3 protein: CASSIGNPAGEQFF
CDR3 DNA: TGTGCCAGTAGTATCGGGAACCCGGCGGGTGAGCAGTTCTTC

CDR3 length: 15
J gene: TRBJ2-6
D gene: NA
clone size: few
V gene: TRBV18
CDR3 protein: CASSPELSGANVLTF
CDR3 DNA: TGTGCCAGCTCACCCGAACTTAGTGGGGCCAACGTCCTGACTTTC

CDR3 length: 14
J gene: TRBJ1-1
D gene: TRBD1
clone size: medium-sized
V gene: TRBV19
CDR3 protein: CASSVKTGRIEAFF
CDR3 DNA: TGTGCCAGTAGTGTAAAGACAGGGAGGATTGAAGCTTTCTTT

CDR3 length: 15
J gene: TRBJ2-2
D gene: NA
clone size: once
V gene: TRBV7-9
CDR3 protein: CASSLAGGRTGELFF
CDR3 DNA: TGTGCCAGCAGCTTAGCGGGGGGGCGAACCGGGGAGCTGTTTTTT

CDR3 length: 12
J gene: TRBJ1-1
D gene: NA
clone size: NA
V gene: TRBV20-1
CDR3 protein: CSATDGNTEAFF
CDR3 DNA: TGCAGTGCTACCGACGGAAACACTGAAGCTTTCTTT

CDR3 length: 15
J gene: TRBJ2-1
D gene: NA
clone size: few
V gene: TRBV6-2/TRBV6-3
CDR3 protein: CASSPVGSRSEEQFF
CDR3 DNA: TGTGCCAGCAGCCCGGTGGGGTCTCGTTCTGAGGAGCAGTTCTTC

CDR3 length: 13
J gene: TRBJ1-6
D gene: NA
clone size: NA
V gene: TRBV7-2
CDR3 protein: CASSLMSGSPLHF
CDR3 DNA: TGTGCCAGCAGCTTAATGTCAGGTTCACCCCTCCACTTT

CDR3 length: 19
J gene: TRBJ2-2
D gene: TRBD2
clone size: NA
V gene: TRBV5-4
CDR3 protein: CASSYRLTGGGGETGELFF
CDR3 DNA: TGTGCCAGCAGCTACCGGCTCACTGGGGGGGGAGGGGAAACCGGGGAGCTGTTTTTT

CDR3 length: 15
J gene: TRBJ1-2
D gene: NA
clone size: NA
V gene: TRBV18
CDR3 protein: CASSPGHGGWDGYTF
CDR3 DNA: TGTGCCAGCTCACCAGGACACGGTGGATGGGATGGCTACACCTTC

CDR3 length: 15
J gene: TRBJ2-5
D gene: TRBD2
clone size: NA
V gene: TRBV20-1
CDR3 protein: CSASPSGRYQETQYF
CDR3 DNA: TGCAGTGCAAGTCCCAGCGGGAGGTACCAAGAGACCCAGTACTTC

CDR3 length: 16
J gene: TRBJ2-7
D gene: NA
clone size: NA
V gene: TRBV24-1
CDR3 protein: CATNATGRNAIYEQYF
CDR3 DNA: TGTGCCACCAATGCCACGGGACGCAACGCGATTTACGAGCAGTACTTC

CDR3 length: 18
J gene: TRBJ1-6
D gene: TRBD1
clone size: few
V gene: TRBV5-5
CDR3 protein: CASSGQSGTGGAYSPLHF
CDR3 DNA: TGTGCCAGCAGCGGCCAATCCGGGACAGGGGGCGCGTATTCACCCCTCCACTTT

CDR3 length: 14
J gene: TRBJ1-5
D gene: NA
clone size: once
V gene: TRBV20-1
CDR3 protein: CSARTDYSNQPQHF
CDR3 DNA: TGCAGTGCGCGGACGGATTATAGCAATCAGCCCCAGCATTTT